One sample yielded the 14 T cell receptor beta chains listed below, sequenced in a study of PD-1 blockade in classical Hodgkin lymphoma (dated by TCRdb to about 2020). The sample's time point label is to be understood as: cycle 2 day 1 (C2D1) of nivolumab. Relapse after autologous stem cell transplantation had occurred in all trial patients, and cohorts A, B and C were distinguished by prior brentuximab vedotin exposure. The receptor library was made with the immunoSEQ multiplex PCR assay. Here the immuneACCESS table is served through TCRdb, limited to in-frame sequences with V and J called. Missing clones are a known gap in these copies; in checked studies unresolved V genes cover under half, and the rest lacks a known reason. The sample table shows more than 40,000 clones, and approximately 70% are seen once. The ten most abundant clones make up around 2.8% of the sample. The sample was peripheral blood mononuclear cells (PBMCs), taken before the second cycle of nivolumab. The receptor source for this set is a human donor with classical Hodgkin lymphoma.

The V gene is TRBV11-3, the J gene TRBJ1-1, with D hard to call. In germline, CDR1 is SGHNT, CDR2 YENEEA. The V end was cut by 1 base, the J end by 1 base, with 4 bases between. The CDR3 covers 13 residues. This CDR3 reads CASSLGKNTEAFF. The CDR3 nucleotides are TGTGCCAGCAGCTTAGGTAAGAACACTGAAGCTTTCTTT.

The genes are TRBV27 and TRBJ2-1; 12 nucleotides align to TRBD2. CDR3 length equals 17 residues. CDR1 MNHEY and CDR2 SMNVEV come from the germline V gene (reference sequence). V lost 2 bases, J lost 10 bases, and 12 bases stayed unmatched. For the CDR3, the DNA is TGTGCCAGCAGTTTAAGCCAAGCTAGCGGGGGGGCTCGAGAGCAGTTCTTC. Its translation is CASSLSQASGGAREQFF.

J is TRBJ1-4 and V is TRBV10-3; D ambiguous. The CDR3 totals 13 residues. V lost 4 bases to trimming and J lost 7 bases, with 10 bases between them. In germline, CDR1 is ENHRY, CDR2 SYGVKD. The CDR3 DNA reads TGTGCCATCAGTGGAGGGAAAGGTGAAAAACTGTTTTTT. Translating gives CAISGGKGEKLFF.

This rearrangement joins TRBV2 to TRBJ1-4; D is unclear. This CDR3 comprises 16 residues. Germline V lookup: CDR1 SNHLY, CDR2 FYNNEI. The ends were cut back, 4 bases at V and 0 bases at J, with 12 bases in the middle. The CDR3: CASSAERAATNEKLFF. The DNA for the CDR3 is TGTGCCAGCAGTGCGGAGAGAGCTGCAACTAATGAAAAACTGTTTTTT. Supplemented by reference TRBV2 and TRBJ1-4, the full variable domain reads EPEVTQTPSHQVTQMGQEVILRCVPISNHLYFYWYRQILGQKVEFLVSFYNNEISEKSEIFDDQFSVERPDGSNFTLKIRSTKLEDSAMYFCASSAERAATNEKLFFGSGTQLSVL.

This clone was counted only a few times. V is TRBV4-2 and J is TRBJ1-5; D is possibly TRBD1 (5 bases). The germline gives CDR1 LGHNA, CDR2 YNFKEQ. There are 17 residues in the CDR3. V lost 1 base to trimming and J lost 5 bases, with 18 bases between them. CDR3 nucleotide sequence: TGTGCCAGCAGCCAAGGCCCTGGGGGAGGTATCGATCAGCCCCAGCATTTT. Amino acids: CASSQGPGGGIDQPQHF.

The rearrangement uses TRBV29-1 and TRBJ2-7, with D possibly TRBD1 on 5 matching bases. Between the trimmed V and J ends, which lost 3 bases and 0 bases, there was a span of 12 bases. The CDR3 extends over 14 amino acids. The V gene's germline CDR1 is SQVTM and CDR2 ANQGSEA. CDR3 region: CSVETVKSSYEQYF. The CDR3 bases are TGCAGCGTTGAGACAGTAAAGAGCTCCTACGAGCAGTACTTC.

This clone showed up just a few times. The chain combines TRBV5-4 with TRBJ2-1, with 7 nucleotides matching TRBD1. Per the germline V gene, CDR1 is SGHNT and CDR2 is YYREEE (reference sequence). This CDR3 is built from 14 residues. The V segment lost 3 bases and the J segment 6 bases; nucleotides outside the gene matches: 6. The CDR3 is CASSSDRDANEQFF. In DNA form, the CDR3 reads TGTGCCAGCAGCTCAGACAGGGACGCCAATGAGCAGTTCTTC.

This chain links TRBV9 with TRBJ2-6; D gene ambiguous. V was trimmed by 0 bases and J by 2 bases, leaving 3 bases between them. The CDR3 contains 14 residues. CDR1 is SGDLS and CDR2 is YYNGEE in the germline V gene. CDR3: CASSVGAGANVLTF. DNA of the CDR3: TGTGCCAGCAGCGTAGGGGCTGGGGCCAACGTCCTGACTTTC.

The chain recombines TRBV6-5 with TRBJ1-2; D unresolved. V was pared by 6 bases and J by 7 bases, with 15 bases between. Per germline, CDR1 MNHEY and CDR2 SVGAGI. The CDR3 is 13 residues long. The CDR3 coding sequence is TGTGCCAGCAGATTTACGTTGGAGGCTGGCTACACCTTC. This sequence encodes CASRFTLEAGYTF.

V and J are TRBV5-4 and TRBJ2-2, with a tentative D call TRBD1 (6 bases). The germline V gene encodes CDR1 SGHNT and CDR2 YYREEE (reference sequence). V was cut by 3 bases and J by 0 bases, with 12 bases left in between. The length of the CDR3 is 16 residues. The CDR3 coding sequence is TGTGCCAGCAGCTCCTTTACAGGGACGAACACCGGGGAGCTGTTTTTT. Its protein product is CASSSFTGTNTGELFF.

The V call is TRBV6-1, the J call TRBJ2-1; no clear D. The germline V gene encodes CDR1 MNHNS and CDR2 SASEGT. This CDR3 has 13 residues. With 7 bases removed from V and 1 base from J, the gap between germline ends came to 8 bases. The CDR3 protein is CASIGPSYNEQFF. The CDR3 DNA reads TGTGCCAGCATCGGACCTTCCTACAATGAGCAGTTCTTC.

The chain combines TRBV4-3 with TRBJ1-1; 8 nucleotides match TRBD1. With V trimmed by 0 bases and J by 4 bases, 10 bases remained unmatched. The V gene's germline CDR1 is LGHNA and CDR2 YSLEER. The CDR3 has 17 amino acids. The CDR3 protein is CASSQDRRGRGVTEAFF. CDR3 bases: TGCGCCAGCAGCCAAGATCGCAGGGGGCGGGGTGTCACTGAAGCTTTCTTT.

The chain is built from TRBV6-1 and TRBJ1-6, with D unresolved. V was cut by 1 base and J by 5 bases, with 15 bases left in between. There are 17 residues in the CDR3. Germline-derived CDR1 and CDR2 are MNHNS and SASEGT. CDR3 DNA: TGTGCCAGCAGTGAAGATAGCCTAACTTGGGATAATTCACCCCTCCACTTT. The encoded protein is CASSEDSLTWDNSPLHF.

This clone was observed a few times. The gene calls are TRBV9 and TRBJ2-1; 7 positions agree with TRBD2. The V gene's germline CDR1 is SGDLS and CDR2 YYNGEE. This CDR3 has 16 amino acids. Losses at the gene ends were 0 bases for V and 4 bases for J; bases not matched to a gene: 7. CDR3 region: CASSVGDRGVYNEQFF. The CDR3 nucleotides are TGTGCCAGCAGCGTAGGAGATCGGGGGGTGTACAATGAGCAGTTCTTC.